The T cell receptor beta chain described here comes from a study of OX40 agonist ivuxolimab in advanced cancers. Notes on the study in general: Researchers report that CD8+ T cells had, on average, more expanded clones than CD4+. Also showing low normalized T-cell clonal expansion were some of the nonresponders.

For this clone: The antigen remains undetermined.

Profiled with immunoSEQ multiplex PCR; TCRdb holds only in-frame clones, not every one. The sample lists 70,000 to 95,000 clones; more than 75% were seen once. CDR1 is KGHSH, CDR2 LQKENI, per germline. Deletions cut 6 bases from V and 6 bases from J, with 11 bases between. This CDR3 is 13 amino acids long. The clonotype originates from an adult with an advanced solid tumor such as melanoma, head and neck, liver or kidney cancer. The source material was CD4+ or CD8+ T cells sorted from blood, sampled in a trial of the OX40 agonist ivuxolimab. The chain uses TRBV18 and TRBJ1-4, with D possibly TRBD1 on 6 matching bases. The CDR3 protein is CASSPGVDEKLFF. The CDR3 bases are TGTGCCAGCTCCCCAGGGGTGGATGAAAAACTGTTTTTT.